These T cell receptor beta chains were read from a single sample in a study of blood T cell repertoires in COVID-19. Profiled with immunoSEQ multiplex PCR; TCRdb holds only in-frame clones, not every one. Of a few hundred thousand clones in the sample, 80% to 90% were seen once. The sample taken for sequencing was PBMCs or T cells enriched from blood (not recorded which). These receptor sequences come from a middle-aged woman with acute COVID-19. Both conserved end residues are part of each CDR3. The D gene is left open where the match is weak.

CDR3 length | J gene | V gene | D gene | CDR3 DNA | CDR3 protein
13 | TRBJ2-3 | TRBV7-9 | - | TGTGCCAGCAGATCCGGGGACACAGATACGCAGTATTTT | CASRSGDTDTQYF
15 | TRBJ1-5 | TRBV6-5 | - | TGTGCCAGCAGTCCTGCTGGCAGGGCAAATCAGCCCCAGCATTTT | CASSPAGRANQPQHF
17 | TRBJ2-7 | TRBV19 | - | TGTGCCAGTAGCCCTGTTACAGGGCCTACTTTCTCCTACGAGCAGTACTTC | CASSPVTGPTFSYEQYF
12 | TRBJ1-1 | TRBV5-4 | - | TGTGCCAGCAGCTTGTACAGGGATGAAGCTTTCTTT | CASSLYRDEAFF
15 | TRBJ2-4 | TRBV6-5 | - | TGTGCCAGCAGGCACACCCGTCGTGACAAAAACATTCAGTACTTC | CASRHTRRDKNIQYF
13 | TRBJ1-2 | TRBV18 | - | TGTGCCAGCTCACCGTCAGGGGACCGGGGCTACACCTTC | CASSPSGDRGYTF
15 | TRBJ1-5 | TRBV5-8 | - | TGTGCCAGCAGCCTGGGACATCCTAGCAATCAGCCCCAGCATTTT | CASSLGHPSNQPQHF
16 | TRBJ2-3 | TRBV7-2 | TRBD2 | TGTGCCAGCAGCTTAATCGGCGGGGGGAGCACAGATACGCAGTATTTT | CASSLIGGGSTDTQYF
15 | TRBJ1-1 | TRBV5-6 | - | TGTGCCAGCAGCACCACCGCGTTCGGGGTCACTGAAGCTTTCTTT | CASSTTAFGVTEAFF
17 | TRBJ1-4 | TRBV6-2/TRBV6-3 | TRBD1 | TGTGCCAGCAGCCGGACAGGGTTTGGAGTAGCTAATGAAAAACTGTTTTTT | CASSRTGFGVANEKLFF
15 | TRBJ2-7 | TRBV5-1 | TRBD1 | TGCGCCAGCAGCGCCGGTCCGGGACAGGGTTACGAGCAGTACTTC | CASSAGPGQGYEQYF
17 | TRBJ2-1 | TRBV5-1 | TRBD2 | TGCGCCAGCAGCCAGAGACTAGCGGGAGGGCCCGGGAATGAGCAGTTCTTC | CASSQRLAGGPGNEQFF
18 | TRBJ2-3 | TRBV9 | TRBD2 | TGTGCCAGCAGCGTAGTCCCCGTTCTAGCGGGTAGCACAGATACGCAGTATTTT | CASSVVPVLAGSTDTQYF